Listed here are 26 T cell receptor beta chains from one sample, sequenced in a study of cytomegalovirus exposure and HLA in healthy donors. It was with 60 Vbeta and 13 Jbeta primers that the PCR ran. TCRdb's copy holds only in-frame clones and misses some; the assay was immunoSEQ multiplex PCR. The sample shows 100,000 to 150,000 clones, roughly 72% of them seen only once. The sample consisted of PBMCs. These receptors all stem from a woman aged 45 to 65 in good health and CMV-seronegative.

The chain's CDR3 is CASSYGRNYEQYF. The CDR3 coding sequence is TGTGCCAGCAGTTACGGCAGAAACTACGAGCAGTACTTC. The gene calls are TRBV6-6 and TRBJ2-7; D gene unclear. The germline CDR1 and CDR2 sequences are MNHNY and SVGAGI (reference sequence). Trimming cost V 2 bases and J 3 bases, with 8 bases left between them. The CDR3 spans 13 residues.

The rearrangement links TRBV7-9 to TRBJ2-5, with D perhaps matching TRBD2 (6 bases). The V and J ends lost 3 bases and 1 base respectively, with 15 bases between them. CDR3 size: 16 residues. Germline values: CDR1 SEHNR, CDR2 FQNEAQ (reference sequence). Here the CDR3 reads CASSFYLAEAQETQYF. DNA of the CDR3: TGTGCCAGCAGCTTTTACTTAGCGGAAGCCCAAGAGACCCAGTACTTC.

The chain links TRBV7-2 to TRBJ1-1; TRBD1 aligns across 9 bases. The germline V gene has CDR1 SGHTA and CDR2 FQGNSA. The CDR3 consists of 17 residues. With V trimmed by 2 bases and J by 5 bases, 12 bases remained unmatched. As DNA, the CDR3 is TGTGCCAGCAGCTTAACCCACCCCGGGACAGGGAGTACTGAAGCTTTCTTT. This sequence encodes CASSLTHPGTGSTEAFF.

This clone was detected ten times or more. V usage is TRBV6-5 and J usage is TRBJ1-1, with D possibly matching TRBD1 (6 bases). Trimming pared 0 bases from V and 4 bases from J, leaving 15 bases between. Germline CDR1 MNHEY, CDR2 SVGAGI. The CDR3 length is 16 residues. The CDR3 nucleotides are TGTGCCAGCAGTTACTCGACGGGGGGGGGCCCCACTGAAGCTTTCTTT. It specifies CASSYSTGGGPTEAFF.

J is TRBJ1-5 and V is TRBV18, with TRBD1 as a possible D gene (6 bases). From germline, CDR1 is KGHSH and CDR2 LQKENI. V was clipped by 4 bases and J by 9 bases, with 13 bases between them. This CDR3 comprises 13 residues. The CDR3 protein is CASSQTDRPPQHF. The CDR3 DNA reads TGTGCCAGCTCACAGACGGACAGACCGCCCCAGCATTTT.

There are a few counts of this clone. The chain combines TRBV6-1 with TRBJ1-5, with a tentative D call TRBD1 (5 bases). This CDR3 has 15 residues. Germline CDR1 reads MNHNS; CDR2 reads SASEGT. With 5 bases removed from V and 1 base from J, the gap between germline ends came to 12 bases. DNA for the CDR3: TGTGCCAGCAGTACCGAAGGGGTCAGCAATCAGCCCCAGCATTTT. The encoded protein is CASSTEGVSNQPQHF.

The CDR3 sequence: CASKPRGQGESPLHF. CDR3 nucleotides: TGTGCCAGTAAGCCTCGCGGACAGGGGGAATCACCCCTCCACTTT. The genes are TRBV19 and TRBJ1-6; 10 nucleotides match TRBD1. The germline V gene has CDR1 LNHDA and CDR2 SQIVND (reference sequence). The CDR3 consists of 15 residues. After removal of 7 bases from V and 10 bases from J, the junction contained 10 bases not matched to a gene.

This sequence joins TRBV5-1 and TRBJ2-1; TRBD1 matches 7 bases. Trimming cost V 4 bases and J 15 bases; bases outside gene matches: 19. This CDR3 has 15 amino acids. The germline V gene has CDR1 SGHRS and CDR2 YFSETQ. CDR3: CASSEVLTGAGERFF. The CDR3 bases are TGCGCCAGCAGCGAAGTTTTAACAGGGGCTGGTGAGAGGTTCTTC.

This clone turned up a few times. This chain joins TRBV29-1 and TRBJ2-5; tentatively, D is TRBD2 (5 bases). The V end was cut by 6 bases, the J end by 1 base, with 9 bases between. CDR3 length: 12 amino acids. The germline gives CDR1 SQVTM, CDR2 ANQGSEA. CDR3 sequence: CSVGASQETQYF. CDR3 nucleotide sequence: TGCAGCGTGGGAGCCAGCCAAGAGACCCAGTACTTC.

The chain recombines TRBV30 with TRBJ2-5, with D perhaps matching TRBD2 (6 bases). The CDR3 loop spans 12 amino acids. Trimming stripped 0 bases from V and 4 bases from J, with 6 bases between. Germline-derived CDR1 and CDR2 are GTSNPN and SVGIG (reference sequence). The CDR3 protein is CAWSVLAETQYF. CDR3 in DNA: TGTGCCTGGAGTGTACTAGCAGAGACCCAGTACTTC.

This chain uses TRBV19 with TRBJ2-3; 10 positions agree with TRBD1. The CDR3 runs to 15 residues. Germline lookup yields CDR1 LNHDA and CDR2 SQIVND (reference sequence). V lost 8 bases and J lost 2; bases outside the gene matches: 7. The CDR3 bases are TGTGCCAGTTCCAGACAGGGGGCTCTCACAGATACGCAGTATTTT. It encodes CASSRQGALTDTQYF. Filled out from reference TRBV19 and TRBJ2-3, the complete variable domain reads DGGITQSPKYLFRKEGQNVTLSCEQNLNHDAMYWYRQDPGQGLRLIYYSQIVNDFQKGDIAEGYSVSREKKESFPLTVTSAQKNPTAFYLCASSRQGALTDTQYFGPGTRLTVL.

The chain employs TRBV9 and TRBJ1-1; 12 nucleotides agree with TRBD1. CDR3 size: 16 residues. Germline values: CDR1 SGDLS, CDR2 YYNGEE. V was pared by 3 bases and J by 5 bases, with 8 bases of the junction left unmatched. CDR3 sequence: CASSAPGQGALTEAFF. DNA for the CDR3: TGTGCCAGCAGCGCTCCGGGACAGGGGGCGCTGACTGAAGCTTTCTTT.

The CDR3 spells CASSLRTGGVGTNEKLFF. The CDR3 DNA reads TGTGCCAGCAGCCTACGAACAGGGGGAGTGGGAACTAATGAAAAACTGTTTTTT. The J gene is TRBJ1-4, the V gene TRBV27; 8 bases are a match to TRBD1. V lost 6 bases to trimming and J lost 1 base; unmatched junction nucleotides: 13. Germline loops: CDR1 MNHEY, CDR2 SMNVEV (reference sequence). The CDR3 sequence is 18 residues long.

This clone was counted a single time. The rearrangement joins TRBV15 to TRBJ2-3; D possibly corresponds to TRBD2 (6 bases). Germline V gene data show CDR1 as LNHNV and CDR2 as YYDKDF (reference sequence). The CDR3 length is 16 residues. V was trimmed by 4 bases and J by 6 bases, leaving 20 bases between them. The CDR3 region is CATSNPKGPGGDTQYF. The CDR3, as DNA: TGTGCCACCAGCAATCCCAAAGGGCCTGGGGGGGATACGCAGTATTTT.

The chain couples TRBV15 to TRBJ2-1, with TRBD2 as a possible D gene (5 bases). Germline-derived CDR1 and CDR2 are LNHNV and YYDKDF (reference sequence). V shed 0 bases and J shed 4 bases, with 13 bases lying between them. This CDR3 spans 16 amino acids. In DNA, the CDR3 is TGTGCCACCAGCAGAGATATCGGGGTAGGGTACAATGAGCAGTTCTTC. This translates into CATSRDIGVGYNEQFF.

This clone is a singleton in its sample. The J gene is TRBJ2-7, the V gene TRBV6-1, with a possible D match to TRBD2 (5 bases). CDR3 length: 13 residues. The germline gives CDR1 MNHNS, CDR2 SASEGT. V was shortened by 3 bases and J by 3 bases, with 9 bases between the two germline ends. For the CDR3, the DNA is TGTGCCAGCAGTGAGCGAGGGCACTACGAGCAGTACGTC. As protein: CASSERGHYEQYV.

The chain joins TRBV19 to TRBJ1-1; unclear D gene. The CDR3 is 14 amino acids. The germline V gene has CDR1 LNHDA and CDR2 SQIVND (reference sequence). Trimming removed 4 bases from V and 1 base from J, with 10 bases in between. CDR3 DNA sequence: TGTGCCAGTAGTAGTTTTGGAGGGAACACTGAAGCTTTCTTT. Translated, it gives CASSSFGGNTEAFF.

This clone was recorded a few times. CDR3 residues: CASRIRAGTEAFF. The DNA for the CDR3 is TGTGCCAGTAGAATCAGGGCGGGGACTGAAGCTTTCTTT. This chain joins TRBV19 and TRBJ1-1; a possible D gene is TRBD1 (5 bases). V shed 6 bases and J shed 5 bases, with 13 bases lying between them. CDR1 is LNHDA, CDR2 SQIVND, per germline (reference sequence). This CDR3 spans 13 amino acids.

The chain combines TRBV15 with TRBJ2-3; D might be TRBD2 (5 bases). CDR3 size: 16 residues. Trimming removed 1 base at V and 0 bases at J, with 11 bases between. Germline-derived CDR1 and CDR2 are LNHNV and YYDKDF (reference sequence). Here the CDR3 DNA reads TGTGCCACCAGCAGAGCGGGAAGAACTAGCACAGATACGCAGTATTTT. Its translation: CATSRAGRTSTDTQYF.

This sequence joins TRBV28 and TRBJ2-2, with D possibly being TRBD2 (6 bases). The CDR3 spans 16 residues. Germline CDR1 MDHEN, CDR2 SYDVKM. Trimming cost V 3 bases and J 0 bases, with 11 bases left between them. For the CDR3, the DNA is TGTGCCAGCAGTTTTCGGGGGTTTACGAACACCGGGGAGCTGTTTTTT. The encoded protein is CASSFRGFTNTGELFF.

Only one count was recorded for this clone. The chain joins TRBV19 to TRBJ2-1, with a weak D call TRBD1 (8 bases). Germline V gene lookup returns CDR1 LNHDA and CDR2 SQIVND (reference sequence). V was trimmed by 3 bases and J by 8 bases, leaving 14 bases between them. CDR3 size: 14 residues. CDR3 sequence (DNA): TGTGCCAGTAGTATGCGGACAGGGAGGGATGAGCAGTTCTTC. This translates into CASSMRTGRDEQFF. The whole variable domain, filled in from reference TRBV19 and TRBJ2-1, reads DGGITQSPKYLFRKEGQNVTLSCEQNLNHDAMYWYRQDPGQGLRLIYYSQIVNDFQKGDIAEGYSVSREKKESFPLTVTSAQKNPTAFYLCASSMRTGRDEQFFGPGTRLTVL.

This clone was recorded once. The V call is TRBV19, the J call TRBJ1-2, with unresolved D. The germline gives CDR1 LNHDA, CDR2 SQIVND (reference sequence). Deletions cut 5 bases from V and 7 bases from J, with 20 bases between. The CDR3 has 15 residues. CDR3 amino acids: CASSPGGGRFSGYTF. The CDR3 bases are TGTGCCAGTAGTCCTGGTGGAGGGCGTTTTAGTGGCTACACCTTC.

The chain has TRBV6-6 and TRBJ1-2, with TRBD1 as a possible D gene (5 bases). Trimming pared 6 bases from V and 1 base from J, leaving 12 bases between. The CDR3 totals 14 residues. The V gene's germline CDR1 is MNHNY and CDR2 SVGAGI (reference sequence). The CDR3 coding sequence is TGTGCCAGCAGGGGGGGGTTGAATAACTATGGCTACACCTTC. Amino acids: CASRGGLNNYGYTF.

The rearrangement links TRBV6-5 to TRBJ2-1; D perhaps matches TRBD2 (5 bases). The length of the CDR3 is 13 residues. CDR1 MNHEY and CDR2 SVGAGI come from the germline V gene. Trimming removed 7 bases from V and 10 bases from J, with 17 bases in between. The CDR3 reads CASKRRVAGEQFF. The CDR3, as DNA: TGTGCCAGCAAAAGGCGGGTGGCCGGGGAGCAGTTCTTC.

The chain combines TRBV30 with TRBJ1-6; 7 positions agree with TRBD1. This CDR3 spans 15 amino acids. Germline CDR1 is GTSNPN and CDR2 is SVGIG (reference sequence). With V trimmed by 6 bases and J by 2 bases, 7 bases remained unmatched. CDR3 coding DNA: TGTGCCTGCTCGACAGGGATCCCCTATAATTCACCCCTCCACTTT. It is translated as CACSTGIPYNSPLHF.

The chain couples TRBV9 to TRBJ2-2; 10 bases are a match to TRBD2. The CDR3 totals 17 residues. Germline CDR1 and CDR2: SGDLS and YYNGEE. After removal of 0 bases from V and 5 bases from J, the junction contained 7 bases not matched to a gene. DNA for the CDR3: TGTGCCAGCAGCGTAGGAGCGGGAGGGCCAGGAACCGGGGAGCTGTTTTTT. This translates into CASSVGAGGPGTGELFF.